The 18 T cell receptor beta chains in this list originate from one sample, sequenced in a study of response to subunit inactivated influenza vaccine. TCRdb re-called the RT-PCR reads with MiXCR, one entry per CDR3 protein. The data show over 450,000 distinct CDR3 sequences, 13% seen once. The material was PBMCs from blood, obtained around seven weeks after vaccination. The receptors come from a man in his fifties or sixties who received an inactivated influenza vaccine.

The chain couples TRBV9 to TRBJ1-1; D perhaps matches TRBD1 (6 bases). Trimming took off 4 bases at V and 3 bases at J, with 10 bases between the two ends. Per the germline V gene, CDR1 is SGDLS and CDR2 is YYNGEE. This CDR3 has 13 residues. The CDR3: CASSTGWDTEAFF. The DNA for the CDR3 is TGTGCCAGCAGCACAGGGTGGGACACTGAAGCTTTCTTT.

The rearrangement links TRBV9 to TRBJ1-6; the D gene is possibly TRBD1 (5 bases). V lost 3 bases and J 9 bases, leaving 13 bases between the germline ends. The CDR3 runs to 14 residues. Germline-derived CDR1 and CDR2 are SGDLS and YYNGEE. The CDR3 loop is CASSGRDGVSPLHF. The DNA of the CDR3 is TGTGCCAGCAGCGGGCGGGACGGGGTTTCACCCCTCCACTTT.

This clonotype was observed a handful of times. The chain couples TRBV20-1 to TRBJ2-3; D unresolved. This CDR3 has 15 amino acids. V lost 1 base and J 0 bases, leaving 11 bases between the germline ends. Germline CDR1 and CDR2: DFQATT and SNEGSKA (reference sequence). CDR3 region: CSARAERPSTDTQYF. CDR3 bases: TGCAGTGCTAGAGCGGAAAGACCTAGCACAGATACGCAGTATTTT.

The J gene is TRBJ1-5, the V gene TRBV7-2; no reliable D call. V lost 1 base, J lost 1 base, and 8 bases lay in between. The CDR3 consists of 15 residues. Germline CDR1 is SGHTA and CDR2 is FQGNSA. This chain's CDR3 is CASSLVGRSNQPQHF. CDR3 sequence (DNA): TGTGCCAGCAGCTTAGTAGGGAGAAGCAATCAGCCCCAGCATTTT.

At least ten counts were recorded for this clonotype. The gene calls are TRBV20-1 and TRBJ2-2; D is possibly TRBD1 (6 bases). Germline V gene sequence: CDR1 DFQATT, CDR2 SNEGSKA (reference sequence). The length of the CDR3 is 15 residues. Trimming stripped 6 bases from V and 7 bases from J, with 21 bases between. CDR3 coding DNA: TGCAGTGCACGACCCCCGGGGCAGGGGATCGGGGAGCTGTTTTTT. Translated, it gives CSARPPGQGIGELFF.

The CDR3 sequence is CASSLGGDLSYEQYF. CDR3 sequence (DNA): TGCGCCAGCAGCTTGGGGGGTGATCTCTCCTACGAGCAGTACTTC. The rearrangement joins TRBV5-1 to TRBJ2-7; the D is unclear. V lost 0 bases to trimming and J lost 0 bases, with 10 bases between them. Per the germline V gene, CDR1 is SGHRS and CDR2 is YFSETQ. This CDR3 has 15 residues. Variable domain in full (rest from reference TRBV5-1 and TRBJ2-7): KAGVTQTPRYLIKTRGQQVTLSCSPISGHRSVSWYQQTPGQGLQFLFEYFSETQRNKGNFPGRFSGRQFSNSRSEMNVSTLELGDSALYLCASSLGGDLSYEQYFGPGTRLTVT.

On this clonotype itself: This sequence may be a read error, since a much larger clone differs from it by one base. The J gene is TRBJ2-1, the V gene TRBV7-3, with TRBD2 matching over 7 bases. This CDR3 spans 13 amino acids. Germline V gene data show CDR1 as SGHTA and CDR2 as FQGTGA. The CDR3 DNA reads TGTGCCAGCAGCCTAACCCGGGGGGTTGTGCAGTTCTTC. Protein product: CASSLTRGVVQFF.

The chain carries TRBV12-3 or TRBV12-4 and TRBJ2-1, with D tentatively TRBD2 (6 bases). There are 15 residues in the CDR3. V was trimmed by 5 bases and J by 2 bases, leaving 13 bases between them. This CDR3 is CASSLSGPTYNEQFF. As DNA, the CDR3 is TGTGCCAGCAGTCTAAGCGGGCCAACCTACAATGAGCAGTTCTTC.

This clonotype was found a few times. V is TRBV20-1 and J is TRBJ2-5, with TRBD2 matching 12 bases. CDR3 size: 17 residues. Germline assignment: CDR1 DFQATT and CDR2 SNEGSKA (reference sequence). J lost 2 bases, V lost 3 bases, and 10 bases had no gene match. The CDR3 coding sequence is TGCAGTGCTAGTCCTAGCGGGGGGGGGAAGGCTCAAGAGACCCAGTACTTC. This gives the protein CSASPSGGGKAQETQYF.

The V and J genes are TRBV4-2 and TRBJ2-7; 12 bases line up with TRBD2. The length of the CDR3 is 16 residues. Trimming took 4 bases from V and 1 from J; bases not matched to a gene: 5. Germline values: CDR1 LGHNA, CDR2 YNFKEQ. The CDR3 reads CASSPWTSGVSYEQYF. The CDR3 DNA sequence: TGTGCCAGCAGCCCCTGGACTAGCGGGGTTTCCTACGAGCAGTACTTC.

This clonotype was seen only a few times. The gene calls are TRBV10-3 and TRBJ2-7, with TRBD1 matching 7 bases. V lost 4 bases, J lost 0 bases, and 9 bases stayed unmatched. Germline-derived CDR1 and CDR2 are ENHRY and SYGVKD. The CDR3 is 16 amino acids. CDR3 bases: TGTGCCATCAGTGCCTCTCCTGACAGGGCCTCCTACGAGCAGTACTTC. Encoded protein: CAISASPDRASYEQYF.

The rearrangement joins TRBV28 to TRBJ1-2; D gene uncertain. Germline V gene lookup returns CDR1 MDHEN and CDR2 SYDVKM. With 6 bases removed from V and 4 bases from J, the gap between germline ends came to 15 bases. The CDR3 runs to 14 residues. The CDR3 nucleotides are TGTGCCAGCAGCTTACAGAGTCCGGGCTATGGCTACACCTTC. It encodes CASSLQSPGYGYTF.

The chain employs TRBV24-1 and TRBJ2-2, with D maybe TRBD1 (6 bases). The CDR3 totals 14 residues. V dropped 7 bases and J dropped 3 bases, with 11 bases sitting between them. Germline assignment: CDR1 KGHDR and CDR2 SFDVKD. CDR3 sequence: CATSPGQDTGELFF. Written as DNA, the CDR3 is TGTGCCACCAGCCCGGGACAAGACACCGGGGAGCTGTTTTTT.

In this sample, this clonotype turned up a few times. The chain has TRBV5-5 and TRBJ2-3; 7 positions match TRBD2. The CDR3 loop spans 15 amino acids. V lost 3 bases, J lost 2 bases, and 6 bases stayed unmatched. CDR1 and CDR2 from the germline V gene are SGHKS and YYEKEE (reference sequence). The CDR3 spells CASSYGLEDTDTQYF. The CDR3 DNA reads TGTGCCAGCAGCTATGGACTAGAGGACACAGATACGCAGTATTTT.

This clonotype was seen a few times. The chain recombines TRBV4-2 with TRBJ2-7, with D maybe TRBD2 (5 bases). From germline, CDR1 is LGHNA and CDR2 YNFKEQ. V was cut by 0 bases and J by 7 bases, with 16 bases left in between. The CDR3 is 15 residues long. CDR3 in amino acids: CASSQEGSSSGEQYF. DNA of the CDR3: TGTGCCAGCAGCCAAGAGGGCAGTTCCTCGGGGGAGCAGTACTTC.

This clonotype was seen a few times. This chain joins TRBV11-2 and TRBJ2-1; TRBD2 matches at 8 bases. The V gene end was trimmed by 8 bases and the J gene end by 5 bases; junction bases not matched to a gene: 5. The length of the CDR3 is 13 residues. The germline V gene has CDR1 SGHAT and CDR2 FQNNGV. CDR3 residues: CASRLAGNNEQFF. The CDR3 nucleotides are TGTGCCAGCCGATTAGCGGGGAACAATGAGCAGTTCTTC.

The rearrangement joins TRBV24-1 to TRBJ2-7; 13 bases agree with TRBD2. CDR3 length: 20 residues. The V gene end was trimmed by 4 bases and the J gene end by 1 base; junction bases not matched to a gene: 15. Germline-derived CDR1 and CDR2 are KGHDR and SFDVKD. The CDR3 DNA sequence: TGTGCCACCAGTGACTTGACCCTATACCAGACTAGCGGGAGGTCCTACGAGCAGTACTTC. Translation: CATSDLTLYQTSGRSYEQYF.

Notes on this clonotype: One end of the junction is discordant with germline, which a read error may explain. This chain uses TRBV25-1 with TRBJ2-2; D not certain. The CDR3 is 13 residues long. CDR1 and CDR2 from the germline V gene are MGHDK and SYGVNS. CDR3 protein: CAISDFGTGELFF. The CDR3 nucleotides read TGTGCCATCAGTGATTTTGGAACCGGGGAGCTGTTTTTT. Combining the CDR3 with reference TRBV25-1 and TRBJ2-2 gives the whole variable domain EADIYQTPRYLVIGTGKKITLECSQTMGHDKMYWYQQDPGMELHLIHYSYGVNSTEKGDLSSESTVSRIRTEHFPLTLESARPSHTSQYLCAISDFGTGELFFGEGSRLTVL.